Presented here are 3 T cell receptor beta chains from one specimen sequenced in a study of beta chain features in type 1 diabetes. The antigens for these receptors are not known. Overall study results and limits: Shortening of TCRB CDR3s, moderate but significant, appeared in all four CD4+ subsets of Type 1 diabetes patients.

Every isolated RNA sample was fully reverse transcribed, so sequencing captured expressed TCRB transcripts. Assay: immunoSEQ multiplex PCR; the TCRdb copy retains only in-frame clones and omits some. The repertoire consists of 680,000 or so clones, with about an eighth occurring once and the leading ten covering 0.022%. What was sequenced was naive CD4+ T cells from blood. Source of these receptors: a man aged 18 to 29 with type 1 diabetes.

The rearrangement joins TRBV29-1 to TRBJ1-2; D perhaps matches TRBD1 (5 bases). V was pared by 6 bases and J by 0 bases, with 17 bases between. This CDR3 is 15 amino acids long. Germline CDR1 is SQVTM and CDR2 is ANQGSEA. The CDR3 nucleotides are TGCAGCGTCGGGTGGGGCACCATTACTAACTATGGCTACACCTTC. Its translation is CSVGWGTITNYGYTF.

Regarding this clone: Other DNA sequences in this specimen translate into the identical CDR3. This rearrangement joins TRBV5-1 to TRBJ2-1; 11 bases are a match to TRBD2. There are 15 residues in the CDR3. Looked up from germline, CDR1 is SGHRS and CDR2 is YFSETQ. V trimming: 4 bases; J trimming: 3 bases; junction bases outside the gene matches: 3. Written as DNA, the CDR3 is TGCGCCAGCAGCGGAACTAGCGGGGGCTACAATGAGCAGTTCTTC. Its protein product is CASSGTSGGYNEQFF. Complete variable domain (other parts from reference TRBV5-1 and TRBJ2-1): KAGVTQTPRYLIKTRGQQVTLSCSPISGHRSVSWYQQTPGQGLQFLFEYFSETQRNKGNFPGRFSGRQFSNSRSEMNVSTLELGDSALYLCASSGTSGGYNEQFFGPGTRLTVL.

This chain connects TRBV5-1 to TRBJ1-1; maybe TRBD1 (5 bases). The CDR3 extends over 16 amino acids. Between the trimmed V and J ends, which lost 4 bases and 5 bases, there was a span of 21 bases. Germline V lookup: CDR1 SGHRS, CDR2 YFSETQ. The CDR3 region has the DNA TGCGCCAGCAGCACAAACCCGGGACCTCCGGAGACTGAAGCTTTCTTT. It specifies CASSTNPGPPETEAFF.